A selection of T cell receptor beta chains follows, all from one sample in a study of beta chain features in type 1 diabetes. Measured with immunoSEQ multiplex PCR; TCRdb has only the in-frame clones, and not every one. Of 860,000 or so clones listed, 15% to 20% were seen once; the top ten hold 0.023%. The sequenced sample was naive CD4+ T cells from blood. The source is a woman aged 18-35 years in good health. Each CDR3 is given with its conserved first and last residue. The D gene is left open where the match is weak. Clone sizes are given selectively: once, few, many, or a class where the clone is expanded.

cdr3_aa: CASSPRGPIRAEAFF; d_call: -; clone_size: few; v_call: TRBV7-3
cdr3_aa: CASSQSSGGSSYNEQFF; d_call: TRBD2; clone_size: -; v_call: TRBV7-3
cdr3_aa: CASSSLVAREQYF; d_call: -; clone_size: -; v_call: TRBV11-2
cdr3_aa: CASSPIETVGWSTQYF; d_call: -; clone_size: -; v_call: TRBV5-4
cdr3_aa: CASSLGESYNEQFF; d_call: -; clone_size: few; v_call: TRBV5-1
cdr3_aa: CASSLSGPSGRNEQFF; d_call: TRBD2; clone_size: -; v_call: TRBV5-1
cdr3_aa: CASSGGHTSNQPQHF; d_call: -; clone_size: -; v_call: TRBV6-1
cdr3_aa: CASSLRTENGKLFF; d_call: -; clone_size: -; v_call: TRBV7-6
cdr3_aa: CASSLRSGGYNEQFF; d_call: TRBD2; clone_size: -; v_call: TRBV7-2
cdr3_aa: CASSYSLRGDTEAFF; d_call: -; clone_size: -; v_call: TRBV6-5
cdr3_aa: CASSLHRTSGSYNEQFF; d_call: TRBD2; clone_size: -; v_call: TRBV5-4
cdr3_aa: CASSIWGFEQFF; d_call: -; clone_size: few; v_call: TRBV19
cdr3_aa: CATRAELVSGNTIYF; d_call: -; clone_size: -; v_call: TRBV15
cdr3_aa: CASSLALAGPAYEQYF; d_call: TRBD2; clone_size: -; v_call: TRBV5-1
cdr3_aa: CASSQRGGARGDQPQHF; d_call: -; clone_size: few; v_call: TRBV4-2
cdr3_aa: CASSVGGSKNIQYF; d_call: -; clone_size: -; v_call: TRBV9
cdr3_aa: CASTGSSYNEQFF; d_call: -; clone_size: -; v_call: TRBV6-6
cdr3_aa: CSVRDYSGSVYNEQFF; d_call: TRBD2; clone_size: few; v_call: TRBV29-1
cdr3_aa: CASSMGTSGTGEQYF; d_call: TRBD2; clone_size: few; v_call: TRBV19
cdr3_aa: CASSFAGANVLTF; d_call: -; clone_size: -; v_call: TRBV5-1
cdr3_aa: CASSLMDGTYEQYF; d_call: -; clone_size: -; v_call: TRBV7-9
cdr3_aa: CASSKQGGNTEAFF; d_call: -; clone_size: -; v_call: TRBV21-1
cdr3_aa: CAISSGGPNTEAFF; d_call: TRBD1; clone_size: few; v_call: TRBV10-3
cdr3_aa: CASSLFSPNNEQFF; d_call: -; clone_size: -; v_call: TRBV5-1
cdr3_aa: CASRLGREPVAFF; d_call: -; clone_size: few; v_call: TRBV28
cdr3_aa: CASSEVGRVTSGRTLVSTDTQYF; d_call: TRBD2; clone_size: few; v_call: TRBV2
cdr3_aa: CASSRSRAPLYNEQFF; d_call: -; clone_size: few; v_call: TRBV4-3
cdr3_aa: CASSFTAPPQFF; d_call: -; clone_size: -; v_call: TRBV27
cdr3_aa: CATRGTSGPYEQYF; d_call: TRBD2; clone_size: -; v_call: TRBV10-3
cdr3_aa: CASSHLPLAETNKNIQYF; d_call: TRBD2; clone_size: -; v_call: TRBV4-1
cdr3_aa: CASRQAASGEQYF; d_call: -; clone_size: -; v_call: TRBV6-6
cdr3_aa: CASSLGVQPQHF; d_call: -; clone_size: -; v_call: TRBV7-8
cdr3_aa: CASSLRTGSAEETQYF; d_call: TRBD1; clone_size: few; v_call: TRBV18
cdr3_aa: CASSQVNDQGPAGYTF; d_call: -; clone_size: -; v_call: TRBV4-3
cdr3_aa: CASSFPLAGGEQYF; d_call: TRBD2; clone_size: -; v_call: TRBV11-1
cdr3_aa: CASSAGEYNEQFF; d_call: TRBD2; clone_size: -; v_call: TRBV7-3
cdr3_aa: CASSVDPSGTYNEQFF; d_call: -; clone_size: few; v_call: TRBV9
cdr3_aa: CATRRLADTGELFF; d_call: TRBD2; clone_size: -; v_call: TRBV9
cdr3_aa: CSATGSYEQYF; d_call: -; clone_size: few; v_call: TRBV20-1
cdr3_aa: CASSQWDGRGPANYGYTF; d_call: TRBD1; clone_size: few; v_call: TRBV13
cdr3_aa: CASSGLGYEQYF; d_call: TRBD2; clone_size: -; v_call: TRBV18